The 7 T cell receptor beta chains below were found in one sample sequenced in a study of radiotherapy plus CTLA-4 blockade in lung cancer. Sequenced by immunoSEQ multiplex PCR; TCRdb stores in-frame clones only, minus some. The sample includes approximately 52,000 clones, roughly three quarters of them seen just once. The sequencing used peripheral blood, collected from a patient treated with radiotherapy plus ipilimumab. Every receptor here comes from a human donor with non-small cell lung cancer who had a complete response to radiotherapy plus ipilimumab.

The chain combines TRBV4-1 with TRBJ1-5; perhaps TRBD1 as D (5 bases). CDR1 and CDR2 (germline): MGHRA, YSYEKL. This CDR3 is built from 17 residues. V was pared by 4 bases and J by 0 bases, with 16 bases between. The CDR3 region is CASSLGGTYISNQPQHF. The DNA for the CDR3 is TGCGCCAGCAGCCTGGGAGGGACCTACATTAGCAATCAGCCCCAGCATTTT.

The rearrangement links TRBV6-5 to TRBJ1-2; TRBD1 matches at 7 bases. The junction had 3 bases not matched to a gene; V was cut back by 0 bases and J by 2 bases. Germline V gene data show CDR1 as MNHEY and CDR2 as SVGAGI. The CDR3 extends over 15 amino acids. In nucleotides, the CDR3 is TGTGCCAGCAGTTACTCCGGCAGGGGGAACTATGGCTACACCTTC. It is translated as CASSYSGRGNYGYTF.

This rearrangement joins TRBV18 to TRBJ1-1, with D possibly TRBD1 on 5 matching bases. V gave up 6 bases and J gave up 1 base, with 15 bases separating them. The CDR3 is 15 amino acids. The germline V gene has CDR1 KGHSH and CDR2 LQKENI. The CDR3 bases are TGTGCCAGCTCGTTCGGGGGGAGGCGGAACACTGAAGCTTTCTTT. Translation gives CASSFGGRRNTEAFF.

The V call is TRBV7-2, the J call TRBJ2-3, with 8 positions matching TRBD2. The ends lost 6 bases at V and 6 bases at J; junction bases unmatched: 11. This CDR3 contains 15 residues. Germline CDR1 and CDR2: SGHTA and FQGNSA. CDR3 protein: CASSWDGGAPDTQYF. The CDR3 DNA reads TGTGCCAGCAGTTGGGACGGGGGGGCCCCGGATACGCAGTATTTT.

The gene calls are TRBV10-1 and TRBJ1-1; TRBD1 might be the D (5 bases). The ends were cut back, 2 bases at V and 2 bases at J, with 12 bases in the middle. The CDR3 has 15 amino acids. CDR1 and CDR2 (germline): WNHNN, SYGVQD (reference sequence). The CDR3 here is CASSEGTGLNTEAFF. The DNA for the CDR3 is TGCGCCAGCAGTGAGGGAACAGGCCTCAACACTGAAGCTTTCTTT.

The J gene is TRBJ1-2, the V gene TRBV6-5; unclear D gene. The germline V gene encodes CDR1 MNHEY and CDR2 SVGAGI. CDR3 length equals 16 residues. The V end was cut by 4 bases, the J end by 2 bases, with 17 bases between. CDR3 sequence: CASSSPGRGGNYGYTF. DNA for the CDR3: TGTGCCAGCAGTTCCCCTGGACGGGGAGGGAACTATGGCTACACCTTC.

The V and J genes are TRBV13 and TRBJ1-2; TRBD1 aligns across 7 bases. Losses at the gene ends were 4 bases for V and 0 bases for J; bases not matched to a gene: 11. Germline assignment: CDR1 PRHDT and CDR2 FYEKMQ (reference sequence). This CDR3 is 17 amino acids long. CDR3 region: CASSSMGYRGANYGYTF. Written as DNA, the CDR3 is TGTGCCAGCAGCTCGATGGGATACAGGGGTGCTAACTATGGCTACACCTTC.